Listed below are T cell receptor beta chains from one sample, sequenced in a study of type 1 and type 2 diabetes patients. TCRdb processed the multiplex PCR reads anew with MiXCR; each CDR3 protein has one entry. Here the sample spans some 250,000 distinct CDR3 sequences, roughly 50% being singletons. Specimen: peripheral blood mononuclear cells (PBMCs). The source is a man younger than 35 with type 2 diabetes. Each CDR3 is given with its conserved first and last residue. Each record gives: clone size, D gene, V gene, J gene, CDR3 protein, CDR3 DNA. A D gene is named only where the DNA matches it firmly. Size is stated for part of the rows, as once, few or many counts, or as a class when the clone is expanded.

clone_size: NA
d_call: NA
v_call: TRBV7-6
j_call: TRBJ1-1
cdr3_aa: CASSLGLANTEAFF
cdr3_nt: TGTGCCAGCAGCTTAGGGTTGGCGAACACTGAAGCTTTCTTT

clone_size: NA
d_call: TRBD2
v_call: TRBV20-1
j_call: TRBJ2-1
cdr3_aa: CSAHHGTSGDPFYNEQFF
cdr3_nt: TGCAGTGCCCACCACGGGACTAGCGGGGACCCCTTCTACAATGAGCAGTTCTTC

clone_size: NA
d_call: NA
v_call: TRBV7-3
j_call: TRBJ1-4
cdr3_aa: CASSLQQANNEKLFF
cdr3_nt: TGTGCCAGCTCACTCCAACAGGCAAATAATGAAAAACTGTTTTTT

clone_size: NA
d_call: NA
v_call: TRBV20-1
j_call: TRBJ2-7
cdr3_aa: CSASVGGPSYEQYF
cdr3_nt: TGCAGTGCTAGTGTCGGGGGGCCCTCCTACGAGCAGTACTTC

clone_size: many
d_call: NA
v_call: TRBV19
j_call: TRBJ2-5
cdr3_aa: CASSIGQGVETQYF
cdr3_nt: TGTGCCAGTAGTATCGGGCAGGGCGTGGAGACCCAGTACTTC

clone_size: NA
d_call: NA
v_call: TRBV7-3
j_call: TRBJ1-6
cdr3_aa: CASSTTRPINSPLHF
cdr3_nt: TGTGCCAGCAGCACAACGAGACCGATAAATTCACCCCTCCACTTT

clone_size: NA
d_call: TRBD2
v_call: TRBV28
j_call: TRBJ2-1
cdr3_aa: CASNVGGFNEQFF
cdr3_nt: TGTGCCAGCAACGTGGGGGGGTTCAATGAGCAGTTCTTC

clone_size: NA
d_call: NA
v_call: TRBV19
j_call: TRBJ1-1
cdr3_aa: CASRGSSTEAFF
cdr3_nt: TGTGCCAGTAGGGGTTCTAGCACTGAAGCTTTCTTT

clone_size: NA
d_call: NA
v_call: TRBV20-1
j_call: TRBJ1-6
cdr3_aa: CSARGNQGSNSPLHF
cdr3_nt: TGCAGTGCTAGAGGGAATCAGGGATCTAATTCACCCCTCCACTTT

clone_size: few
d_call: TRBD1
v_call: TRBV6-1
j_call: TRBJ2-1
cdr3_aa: CASSEMDRNNEQFF
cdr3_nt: TGTGCCAGCAGTGAGATGGACAGGAACAATGAGCAGTTCTTC

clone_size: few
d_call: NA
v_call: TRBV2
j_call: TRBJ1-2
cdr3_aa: CASSRPTSGGYTF
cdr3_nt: TGTGCCAGCAGTCGACCCACATCCGGTGGCTACACCTTC

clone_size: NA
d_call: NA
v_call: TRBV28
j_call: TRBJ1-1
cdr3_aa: CASSLVPGTEAFF
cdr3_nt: TGTGCCAGCAGTTTAGTCCCCGGGACTGAAGCTTTCTTT

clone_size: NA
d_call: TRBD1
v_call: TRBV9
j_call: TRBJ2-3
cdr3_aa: CASSPWDRDDTQYF
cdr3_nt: TGTGCCAGCAGCCCTTGGGACAGGGATGATACGCAGTATTTT

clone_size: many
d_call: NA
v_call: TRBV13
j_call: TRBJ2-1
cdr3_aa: CASSPLMGGINEQFF
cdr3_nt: TGTGCCAGCAGCCCTCTGATGGGGGGCATAAATGAGCAGTTCTTC

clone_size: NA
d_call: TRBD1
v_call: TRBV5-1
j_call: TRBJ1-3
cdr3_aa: CASSQTRQGALSSPGNTIYF
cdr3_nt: TGCGCCAGCAGCCAGACCCGACAGGGGGCGCTTAGTAGTCCTGGAAACACCATATATTTT

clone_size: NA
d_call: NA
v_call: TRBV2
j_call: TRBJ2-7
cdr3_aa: CAISGRLDYEQYF
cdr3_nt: TGTGCCATCAGTGGTCGACTAGACTACGAGCAGTACTTC

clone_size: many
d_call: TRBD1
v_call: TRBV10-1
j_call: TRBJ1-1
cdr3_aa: CASSGDRGSNTEAFF
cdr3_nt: TGCGCCAGCAGTGGGGACAGGGGGTCGAACACTGAAGCTTTCTTT

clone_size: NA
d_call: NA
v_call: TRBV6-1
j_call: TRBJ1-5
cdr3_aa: CASSLLSNQPQHF
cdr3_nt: TGTGCCAGCAGTTTGCTCAGCAATCAGCCCCAGCATTTT

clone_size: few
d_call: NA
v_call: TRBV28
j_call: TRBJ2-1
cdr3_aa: CASSFSTGQYNEQFF
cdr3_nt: TGTGCCAGCAGTTTTTCAACAGGGCAGTACAATGAGCAGTTCTTC

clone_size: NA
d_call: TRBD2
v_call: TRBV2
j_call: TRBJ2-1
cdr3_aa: CASRPRTSGMNEQFF
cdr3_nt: TGTGCCAGCAGACCACGGACTAGCGGGATGAATGAGCAGTTCTTC

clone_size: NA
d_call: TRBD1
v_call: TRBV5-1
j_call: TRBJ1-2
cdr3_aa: CASSGTGGGYTF
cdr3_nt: TGCGCCAGCTCCGGGACAGGGGGCGGCTACACCTTC

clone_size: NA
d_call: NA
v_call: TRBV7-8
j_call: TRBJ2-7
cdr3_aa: CASSSPVSPYEQYF
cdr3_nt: TGTGCCAGCAGCTCCCCGGTAAGCCCCTACGAGCAGTACTTC

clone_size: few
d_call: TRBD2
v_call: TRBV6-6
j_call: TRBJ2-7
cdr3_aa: CASHGGGRSYEQYF
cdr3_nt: TGTGCCAGCCACGGCGGCGGGAGGTCCTACGAGCAGTACTTC

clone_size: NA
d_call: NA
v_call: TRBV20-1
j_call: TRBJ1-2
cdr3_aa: CSARVGAGNGYTF
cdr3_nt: TGCAGTGCTAGAGTGGGGGCAGGAAACGGCTACACCTTC

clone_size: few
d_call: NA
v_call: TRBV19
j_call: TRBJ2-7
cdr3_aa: CASSIAGYEQYF
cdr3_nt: TGTGCCAGTAGTATAGCGGGCTACGAGCAGTACTTC

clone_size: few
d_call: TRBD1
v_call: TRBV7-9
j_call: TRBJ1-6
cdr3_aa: CASSLPGQTSPLHF
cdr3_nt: TGTGCCAGCAGCTTGCCGGGACAGACATCACCCCTCCACTTT

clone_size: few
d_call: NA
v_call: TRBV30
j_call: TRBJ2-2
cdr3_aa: CAWSVLGSRNTGELFF
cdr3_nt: TGTGCCTGGAGTGTACTTGGCTCTCGGAACACCGGGGAGCTGTTTTTT

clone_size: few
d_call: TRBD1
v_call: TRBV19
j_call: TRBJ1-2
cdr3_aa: CASSTLQGGNYGYTF
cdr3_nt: TGTGCCAGTAGTACCCTACAGGGGGGGAACTATGGCTACACCTTC

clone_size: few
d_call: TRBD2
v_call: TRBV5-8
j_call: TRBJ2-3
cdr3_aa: CASSWPGLAETDTQYF
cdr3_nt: TGTGCCAGCAGCTGGCCGGGACTAGCGGAAACAGATACGCAGTATTTT

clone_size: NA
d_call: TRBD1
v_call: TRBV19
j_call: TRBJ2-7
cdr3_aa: CASSINVQGYEQYF
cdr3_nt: TGTGCCAGTAGTATTAACGTACAGGGGTACGAGCAGTACTTC

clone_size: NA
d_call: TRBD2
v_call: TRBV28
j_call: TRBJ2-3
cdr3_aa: CASSLSGGGVTDTQYF
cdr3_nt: TGTGCCAGCAGTTTATCAGGCGGGGGGGTCACAGATACGCAGTATTTT

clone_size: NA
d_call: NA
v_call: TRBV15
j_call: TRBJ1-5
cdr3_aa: CATSRDRGDPVTWPQHF
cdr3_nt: TGTGCCACCAGCAGAGATCGGGGGGACCCAGTGACATGGCCCCAGCATTTT

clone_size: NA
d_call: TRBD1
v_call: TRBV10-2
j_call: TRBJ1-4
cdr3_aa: CASRQGVETNEKLFF
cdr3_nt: TGCGCCAGCCGACAGGGAGTTGAAACTAATGAAAAACTGTTTTTT

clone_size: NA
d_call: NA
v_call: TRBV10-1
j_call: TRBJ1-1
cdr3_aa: CASSAARATEAFF
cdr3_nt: TGCGCCAGCAGTGCCGCCAGGGCCACTGAAGCTTTCTTT

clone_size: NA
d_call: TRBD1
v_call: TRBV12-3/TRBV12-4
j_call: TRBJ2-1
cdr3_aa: CAISWTGDEQFF
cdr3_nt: TGTGCCATCAGTTGGACAGGGGATGAGCAGTTCTTC

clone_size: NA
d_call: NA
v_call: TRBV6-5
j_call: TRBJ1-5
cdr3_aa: CASSYLSSQPQHF
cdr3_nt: TGTGCCAGCAGTTACTTGAGTAGTCAGCCCCAGCATTTT

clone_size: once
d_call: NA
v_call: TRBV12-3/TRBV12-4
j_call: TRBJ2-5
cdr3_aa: CASSLNPGISLEKTQYF
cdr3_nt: TGTGCCAGCAGTTTGAATCCGGGAATCTCGTTAGAAAAGACCCAGTACTTC

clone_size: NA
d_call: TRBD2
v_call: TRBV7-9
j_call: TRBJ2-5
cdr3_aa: CASSLAWASGETQYF
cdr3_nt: TGTGCCAGCAGCTTAGCGTGGGCTAGCGGGGAGACCCAGTACTTC

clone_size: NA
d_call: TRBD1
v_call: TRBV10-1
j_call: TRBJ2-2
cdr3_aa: CASTGTGTGELFF
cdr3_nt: TGCGCCAGCACCGGGACAGGAACCGGGGAGCTGTTTTTT

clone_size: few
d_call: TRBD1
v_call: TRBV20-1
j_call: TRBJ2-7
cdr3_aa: CSATRQGQYF
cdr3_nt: TGCAGTGCCACCAGACAGGGGCAGTACTTC

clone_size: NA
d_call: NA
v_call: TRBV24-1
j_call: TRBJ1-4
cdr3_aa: CATSDSTAPNEKLFF
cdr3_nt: TGTGCCACCAGTGATTCGACAGCGCCTAATGAAAAACTGTTTTTT

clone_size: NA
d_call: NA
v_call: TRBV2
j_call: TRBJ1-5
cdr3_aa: CASSEGGQPQHF
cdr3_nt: TGTGCCAGCAGTGAAGGGGGTCAGCCCCAGCATTTT

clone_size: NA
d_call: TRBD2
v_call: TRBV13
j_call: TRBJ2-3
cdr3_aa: CASSLRLADEPDTQYF
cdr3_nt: TGTGCCAGCAGTTTGAGACTAGCGGATGAACCAGATACGCAGTATTTT

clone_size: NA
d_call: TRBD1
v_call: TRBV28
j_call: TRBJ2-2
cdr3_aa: CASRSSGQGASGELFF
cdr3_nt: TGTGCCAGCAGATCCTCGGGACAGGGGGCGTCCGGGGAGCTGTTTTTT

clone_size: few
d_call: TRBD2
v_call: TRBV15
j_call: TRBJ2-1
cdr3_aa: CATSREGTSGGALNEQFF
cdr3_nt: TGTGCCACCAGCAGAGAGGGGACTAGCGGGGGGGCCCTCAATGAGCAGTTCTTC

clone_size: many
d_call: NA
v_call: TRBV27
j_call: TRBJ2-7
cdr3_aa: CASSLGPPYEQYF
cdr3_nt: TGTGCCAGCAGTCTCGGGCCCCCCTACGAGCAGTACTTC

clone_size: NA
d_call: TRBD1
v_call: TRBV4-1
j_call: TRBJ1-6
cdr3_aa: CASSHWDRRSPLHF
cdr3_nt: TGCGCCAGCAGCCATTGGGACAGACGTTCACCCCTCCACTTT

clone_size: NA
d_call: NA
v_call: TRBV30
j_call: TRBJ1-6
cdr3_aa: CAWSSRGGLTPLHF
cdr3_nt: TGTGCCTGGAGTAGTCGGGGGGGGTTGACACCCCTCCACTTT

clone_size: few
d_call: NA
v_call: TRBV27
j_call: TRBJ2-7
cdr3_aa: CASEKANEQYF
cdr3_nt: TGTGCCAGCGAAAAGGCAAACGAGCAGTACTTC

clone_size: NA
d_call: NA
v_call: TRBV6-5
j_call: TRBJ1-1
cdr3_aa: CASSYSTLGNTEAFF
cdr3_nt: TGTGCCAGCAGTTACTCAACTCTGGGTAACACTGAAGCTTTCTTT

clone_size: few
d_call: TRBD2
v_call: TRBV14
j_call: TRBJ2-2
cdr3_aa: CASSQDGGLAGENTGELFF
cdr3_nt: TGTGCCAGCAGCCAAGACGGCGGACTAGCGGGAGAGAACACCGGGGAGCTGTTTTTT

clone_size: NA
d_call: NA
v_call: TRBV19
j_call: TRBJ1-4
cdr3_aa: CASSTLQGFGEKLFF
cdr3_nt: TGTGCCAGTAGTACGCTACAGGGTTTCGGAGAAAAACTGTTTTTT

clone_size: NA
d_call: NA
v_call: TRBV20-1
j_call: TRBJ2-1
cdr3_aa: CSARGGVGGEQFF
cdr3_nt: TGCAGTGCTAGAGGAGGGGTAGGGGGTGAGCAGTTCTTC

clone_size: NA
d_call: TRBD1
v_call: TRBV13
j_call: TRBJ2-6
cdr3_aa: CASSSGTGGSGANVLTF
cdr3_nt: TGTGCCAGCAGCTCCGGGACAGGGGGGTCTGGGGCCAACGTCCTGACTTTC

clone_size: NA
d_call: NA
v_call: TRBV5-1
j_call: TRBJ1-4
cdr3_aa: CASSLASYEKLFF
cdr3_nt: TGTGCCAGCAGCTTGGCGTCTTATGAAAAACTGTTTTTT

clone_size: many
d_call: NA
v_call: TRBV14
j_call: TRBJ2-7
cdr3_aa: CASSHPRQTSISYEQYF
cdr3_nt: TGTGCCAGCAGCCATCCGCGACAGACGTCGATCTCCTACGAGCAGTACTTC